These 11 T cell receptor beta chains were sequenced from one sample in a study of T cell changes during pregnancy in multiple sclerosis. The method was immunoSEQ multiplex PCR; TCRdb's version includes in-frame clones alone and lacks a portion of them. This table holds about 60,000 clones, 90% found once. This specimen was peripheral blood, taken in the third trimester of pregnancy. These receptors came from a female donor in good health, enrolled as a control in a pregnancy study.

Only one count was recorded for this clone. V gene TRBV5-1 combines with J gene TRBJ1-2; no reliable D call. The CDR3 is 12 amino acids. CDR1 and CDR2 (germline): SGHRS, YFSETQ. Between the trimmed V and J ends, which lost 3 bases and 8 bases, there was a span of 11 bases. The DNA of the CDR3 is TGCGCCAGCAGCTCTGTCACGGGGGGCTACACCTTC. Amino acid sequence: CASSSVTGGYTF.

The V gene is TRBV19, the J gene TRBJ2-7; 12 bases agree with TRBD2. Germline trimming cut 4 bases from V and 7 bases from J; bases unmatched to any gene: 11. Germline V gives CDR1 LNHDA, CDR2 SQIVND (reference sequence). The CDR3 has 16 residues. CDR3 sequence reads: CASSTPSGGGQGEQYF. The CDR3 DNA reads as TGTGCCAGTAGTACCCCTAGCGGGGGGGGCCAGGGTGAGCAGTACTTC.

The chain recombines TRBV10-3 with TRBJ2-7; TRBD1 agrees at 8 bases. Germline CDR1 is ENHRY and CDR2 is SYGVKD. The length of the CDR3 is 13 residues. V lost 10 bases and J lost 3; bases outside the gene matches: 8. The CDR3 nucleotides are TGTGCCACCAGGGGGCTGACAATCTACGAGCAGTACTTC. It codes for CATRGLTIYEQYF.

The chain is built from TRBV6-5 and TRBJ2-2; 8 nucleotides line up with TRBD1. V shed 6 bases and J 2 bases; nucleotides not matched to a gene: 5. The CDR3 length is 15 residues. Germline loops: CDR1 MNHEY, CDR2 SVGAGI. CDR3 amino acids: CASSSGQGNTGELFF. CDR3 coding DNA: TGTGCCAGCAGCTCCGGACAGGGCAACACCGGGGAGCTGTTTTTT.

The chain joins TRBV4-1 to TRBJ1-4; TRBD1 might be the D (6 bases). The V and J ends lost 0 bases and 4 bases respectively, with 12 bases between them. Germline values: CDR1 MGHRA, CDR2 YSYEKL. The CDR3 runs to 16 residues. The chain's CDR3 is CASSQDTGSSNEKLFF. The DNA for the CDR3 is TGCGCCAGCAGCCAAGATACAGGGTCGAGTAATGAAAAACTGTTTTTT.

The V gene is TRBV7-9, the J gene TRBJ1-3; 9 bases agree with TRBD1. Germline V lookup: CDR1 SEHNR, CDR2 FQNEAQ (reference sequence). The CDR3 runs 16 residues. After removal of 4 bases from V and 5 bases from J, the junction contained 9 bases not matched to a gene. CDR3 amino acids: CASSSLRTGERNTIYF. In DNA, the CDR3 is TGTGCCAGCAGCTCGCTACGGACAGGGGAGAGAAACACCATATATTTT.

The chain employs TRBV7-2 and TRBJ1-1; D is ambiguous. V gave up 5 bases and J gave up 7 bases, with 17 bases separating them. Germline V gives CDR1 SGHTA, CDR2 FQGNSA. This CDR3 has 14 residues. The CDR3 sequence is CASSPASGPREAFF. The CDR3 region has the DNA TGTGCCAGCAGCCCCGCGTCTGGGCCTCGTGAAGCTTTCTTT.

This chain connects TRBV2 to TRBJ2-7, with D perhaps TRBD1 (5 bases). The CDR3 length is 16 residues. V lost 2 bases to trimming and J lost 0 bases, with 14 bases between them. Per the germline V gene, CDR1 is SNHLY and CDR2 is FYNNEI. The CDR3 sequence is CASSEPRQRNSYEQYF. CDR3 nucleotides: TGTGCCAGCAGTGAACCCAGACAGAGAAACTCCTACGAGCAGTACTTC.

The chain uses TRBV7-9 and TRBJ1-5, with TRBD1 as a possible D gene (6 bases). The length of the CDR3 is 14 residues. Germline V gives CDR1 SEHNR, CDR2 FQNEAQ (reference sequence). The V end lost 6 bases, the J end lost 0 bases, and 9 bases lay between the germline ends. CDR3 sequence (DNA): TGTGCCAGCAGGGAACAGGGTAGCAATCAGCCCCAGCATTTT. Protein product: CASREQGSNQPQHF.

The chain links TRBV6-6 to TRBJ1-1, with D possibly being TRBD1 (5 bases). The CDR3 totals 16 residues. Trimming stripped 2 bases from V and 0 bases from J, with 13 bases between. The germline CDR1 and CDR2 sequences are MNHNY and SVGAGI (reference sequence). CDR3 sequence reads: CASSYPMGRMNTEAFF. CDR3 nucleotide sequence: TGTGCCAGCAGTTACCCCATGGGGCGGATGAACACTGAAGCTTTCTTT.

The chain employs TRBV18 and TRBJ2-7; D unresolved. Germline V gene lookup returns CDR1 KGHSH and CDR2 LQKENI. The CDR3 covers 11 residues. Trimming removed 6 bases at V and 3 bases at J, with 6 bases between. Written as DNA, the CDR3 is TGTGCCAGCTCTCGAGACTACGAGCAGTACTTC. Encoded protein: CASSRDYEQYF.